This T cell receptor beta chain was sequenced during a study of breast tumors, draining lymph nodes, adjacent tissues. General observations from the study: Tumor TCR diversity was below lymph nodes but above nontumor tissue. Most tumor T cells seemingly derive from lymph node, then expand in tumor. Luminal-like breast cancer showed significantly higher tumor–nontumor repertoire similarity than basal-like. That most tumor T cells come from lymph nodes remained unproven.

In this sample, this clonotype turned up many times. What it binds is unknown. V was shortened by 4 bases and J by 4 bases, with 2 bases between the two germline ends. The CDR3 extends over 12 amino acids. CDR1 and CDR2 from the germline V gene are MNHEY and SMNVEV (reference sequence). Using its own MiXCR run on the multiplex PCR reads, TCRdb lists one record per CDR3 protein. The sample gives approximately 150,000 distinct CDR3 sequences, around a third of which show up once; approximately 3.9% is in the top ten. Breast cancer patients provided tissue from their axillary draining lymph nodes. The sample comprised axillary lymph node tissue. V usage is TRBV27 and J usage is TRBJ1-6; D remains ambiguous. This TCR came from a female donor with breast cancer. Some clones in this sample may be carry-over from other donors' samples. The CDR3 DNA is TGTGCCAGCAGTTCGTATAATTCACCCCTCCACTTT. Protein: CASSSYNSPLHF.